Included here is one TCR beta chain sequence, with context. As yet, its antigen is unknown. This may be a read error: a much more frequent sequence differs by one nucleotide. Individual cDNA molecules each received unique molecular identifiers attached to them. In TCRdb, the 5' RACE reads were re-called with MiXCR into one record per CDR3 protein. In the table there are 25,000 to 35,000 distinct CDR3 sequences, around 5.8% of which are singletons. Germline CDR1 is SGHRS and CDR2 is YFSETQ. This CDR3 has 11 residues. The sample comes from a study of early T cells in non-severe SARS-CoV-2 infection. Across the study: Whole-blood bulk RNA, unsorted, was sequenced, and chains were unpaired.

Notes on the study in general: Anti-spike CD8 responses were favored in VDJdb matching, and private and CD4 specificities were missed.

The chain couples TRBV5-1 to TRBJ2-5; D gene unclear. The sample comprised whole blood. This TCR came from an adult who was a healthcare worker with PCR-confirmed SARS-CoV-2 infection or an uninfected control (not recorded which). This chain's CDR3 is CASGLRKIQYF. The CDR3 nucleotides are TGCGCCAGCGGCTTGAGGAAAATCCAGTACTTC.